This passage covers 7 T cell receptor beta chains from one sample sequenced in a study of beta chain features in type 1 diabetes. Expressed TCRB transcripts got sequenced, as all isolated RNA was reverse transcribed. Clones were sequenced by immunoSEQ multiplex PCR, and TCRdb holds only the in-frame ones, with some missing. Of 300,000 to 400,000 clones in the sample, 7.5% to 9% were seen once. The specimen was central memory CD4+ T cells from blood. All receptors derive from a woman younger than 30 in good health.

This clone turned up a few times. CDR3 sequence: CASSPVRGTSGRADTQYF. For the CDR3, the DNA is TGTGCCAGCAGCCCCGTTCGGGGGACTAGCGGGAGAGCAGATACGCAGTATTTT. The chain joins TRBV9 to TRBJ2-3; 14 bases line up with TRBD2. The ends lost 4 bases at V and 4 bases at J; junction bases unmatched: 11. Germline V gene lookup returns CDR1 SGDLS and CDR2 YYNGEE. CDR3 length equals 18 residues.

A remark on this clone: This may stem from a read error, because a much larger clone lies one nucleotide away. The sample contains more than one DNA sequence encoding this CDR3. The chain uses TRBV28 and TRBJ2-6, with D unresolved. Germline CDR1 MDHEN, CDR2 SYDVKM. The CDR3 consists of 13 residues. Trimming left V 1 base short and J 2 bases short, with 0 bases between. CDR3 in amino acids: CASSLSGANVLTF. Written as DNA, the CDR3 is TGTGCCAGCAGTTTATCTGGGGCCAACGTCCTGACTTTC.

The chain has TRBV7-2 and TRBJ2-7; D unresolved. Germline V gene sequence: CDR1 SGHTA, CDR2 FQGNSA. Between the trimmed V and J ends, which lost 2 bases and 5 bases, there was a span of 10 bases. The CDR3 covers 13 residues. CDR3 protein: CASSLLSVNEQYF. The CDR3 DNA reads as TGTGCCAGCAGCTTATTGTCCGTAAACGAGCAGTACTTC.

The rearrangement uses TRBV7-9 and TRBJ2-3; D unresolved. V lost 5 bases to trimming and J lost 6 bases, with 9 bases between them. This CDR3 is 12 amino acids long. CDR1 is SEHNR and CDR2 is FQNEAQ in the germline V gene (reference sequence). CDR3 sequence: CASSANLDTQYF. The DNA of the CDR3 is TGTGCCAGCAGCGCAAATTTGGATACGCAGTATTTT.

The CDR3 DNA follows: TGCAGCACTGAAGAGGAGACAGGGGGCGAGCAGTACTTC. Translated: CSTEEETGGEQYF. The J gene is TRBJ2-7, the V gene TRBV29-1, with 9 bases fitting TRBD1. The CDR3 consists of 13 residues. Germline CDR1 and CDR2: SQVTM and ANQGSEA. With 8 bases clipped from V and 6 bases from J, the junction kept 11 bases outside the gene matches.

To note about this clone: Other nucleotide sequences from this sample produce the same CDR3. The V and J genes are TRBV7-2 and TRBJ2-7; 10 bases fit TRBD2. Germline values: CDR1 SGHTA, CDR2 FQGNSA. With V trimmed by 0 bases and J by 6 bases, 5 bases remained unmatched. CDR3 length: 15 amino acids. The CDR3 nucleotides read TGTGCCAGCAGCTTAGCTCTAGCGGGAGTGGGCGAGCAGTACTTC. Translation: CASSLALAGVGEQYF.

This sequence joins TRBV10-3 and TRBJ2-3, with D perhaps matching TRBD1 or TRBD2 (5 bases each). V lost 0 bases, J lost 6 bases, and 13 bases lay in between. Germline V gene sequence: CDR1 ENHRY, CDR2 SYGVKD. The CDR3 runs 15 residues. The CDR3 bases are TGTGCCATCAGTGAGTCGAGAGGGGTCGGCGATACGCAGTATTTT. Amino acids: CAISESRGVGDTQYF.